This T cell receptor (beta chain) was captured by sequencing in a study of blood T cell repertoires in COVID-19. About the study: Some COVID-19 samples were acute and others convalescent; all came from the United States, Italy and Spain.

The V gene's germline CDR1 is MNHEY and CDR2 SVGAGI. The CDR3 covers 15 residues. The V gene end was trimmed by 6 bases and the J gene end by 6 bases; junction bases not matched to a gene: 6. The method was immunoSEQ multiplex PCR; TCRdb's version includes in-frame clones alone and lacks a portion of them. In the table there are some 74,000 clones, about 83% of which are singletons. Sequencing was carried out using peripheral blood. This clonotype was sampled from a man of 80 years or more with acute or convalescent COVID-19. The V and J genes are TRBV6-5 and TRBJ2-1; TRBD2 agrees at 12 bases. The CDR3 nucleotides are TGTGCCAGCAGGGCTAGCGGGGGGGCGAGCAATGAGCAGTTCTTC. Its protein product is CASRASGGASNEQFF.